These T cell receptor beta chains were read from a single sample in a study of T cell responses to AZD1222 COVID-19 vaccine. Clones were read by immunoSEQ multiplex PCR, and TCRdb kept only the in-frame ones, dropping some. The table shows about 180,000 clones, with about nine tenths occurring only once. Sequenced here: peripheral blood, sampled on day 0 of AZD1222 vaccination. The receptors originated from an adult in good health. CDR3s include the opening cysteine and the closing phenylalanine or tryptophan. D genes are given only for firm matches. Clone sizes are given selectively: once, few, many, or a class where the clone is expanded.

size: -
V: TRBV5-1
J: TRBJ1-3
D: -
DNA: TGCGCCAGCAGCCCTGACACCTCTGGAAACACCATATATTTT
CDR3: CASSPDTSGNTIYF

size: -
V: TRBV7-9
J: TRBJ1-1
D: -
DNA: TGTGCCAGCAGCCTCGAACAGGGTTCTAACACTGAAGCTTTCTTT
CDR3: CASSLEQGSNTEAFF

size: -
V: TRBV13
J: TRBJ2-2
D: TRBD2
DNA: TGTGCCAGCAGCTTAGACGGGGGGTCCGGGGAGCTGTTTTTT
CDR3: CASSLDGGSGELFF

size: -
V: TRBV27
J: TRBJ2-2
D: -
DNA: TGTGCCAGCAGTTTACCTCCGGGACGACAAACCGGGGAGCTGTTTTTT
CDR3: CASSLPPGRQTGELFF

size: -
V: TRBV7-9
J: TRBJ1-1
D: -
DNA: TGTGCCAGCAGCCGAAGCGCGGGCAGCATGAACACTGAAGCTTTCTTT
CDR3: CASSRSAGSMNTEAFF

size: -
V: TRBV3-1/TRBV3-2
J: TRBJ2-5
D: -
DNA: TGTGCCAGCAGCCAAGGGGAAGAGACCCAGTACTTC
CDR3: CASSQGEETQYF

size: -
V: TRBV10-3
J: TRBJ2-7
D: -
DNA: TGTGCCATCAGTGAGGGAAGCGGTGAGCAGTACTTC
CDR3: CAISEGSGEQYF

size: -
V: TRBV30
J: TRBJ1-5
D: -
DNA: TGTGCCTGGAGTCGGGGCGACACCCAAAATCAGCCCCAGCATTTT
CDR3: CAWSRGDTQNQPQHF

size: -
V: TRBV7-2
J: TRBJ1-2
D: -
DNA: TGTGCCAGCAGCCTTCTGACACCCCCCAGAGGGGGCTACACCTTC
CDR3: CASSLLTPPRGGYTF

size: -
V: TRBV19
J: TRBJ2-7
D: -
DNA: TGTGCCAGTAGTCAAGCGGGCAGGGTGGTATCCTACGAGCAGTACTTC
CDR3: CASSQAGRVVSYEQYF

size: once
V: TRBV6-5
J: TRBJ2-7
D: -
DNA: TGTGCCAGCAGCCCCCTGGCACGCGGGGAGCAGTACTTC
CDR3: CASSPLARGEQYF

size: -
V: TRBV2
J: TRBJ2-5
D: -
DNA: TGTGCCTCCGAGGTCATAAGAGGCGGGGAGACCCAGTACTTC
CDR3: CASEVIRGGETQYF

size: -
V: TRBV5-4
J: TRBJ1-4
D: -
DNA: TGTGCCAGCAGAGACAGGCCTACTAATGAAAAACTGTTTTTT
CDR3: CASRDRPTNEKLFF

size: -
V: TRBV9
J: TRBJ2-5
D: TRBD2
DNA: TGTGCCAGCAGCGTAGGCGGGGGGGCTGAAGAGACCCAGTACTTC
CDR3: CASSVGGGAEETQYF

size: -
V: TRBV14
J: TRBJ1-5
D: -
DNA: TGTGCCAGCAGCCAATCGAATAGCAATCAGCCCCAGCATTTT
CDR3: CASSQSNSNQPQHF

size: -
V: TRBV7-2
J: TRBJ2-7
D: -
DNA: TGTGCCAGCAGCTTAGGGATACCGACGGGGGAGCAGTACTTC
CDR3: CASSLGIPTGEQYF

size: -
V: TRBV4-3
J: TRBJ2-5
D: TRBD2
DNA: TGCGCCAGCAGCCAAGATGTCTTACTAGCGGGGGACTTGTTTAAGACCCAGTACTTC
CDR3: CASSQDVLLAGDLFKTQYF

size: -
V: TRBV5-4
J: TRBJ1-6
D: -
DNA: TGTGCCAGCAGCCCACTAGGGGCTAGCAATAATTCACCCCTCCACTTT
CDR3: CASSPLGASNNSPLHF

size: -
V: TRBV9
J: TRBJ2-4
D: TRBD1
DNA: TGTGCCAGCAGCCCGCAGGGACAGGGCAAAAACATTCAGTACTTC
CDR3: CASSPQGQGKNIQYF

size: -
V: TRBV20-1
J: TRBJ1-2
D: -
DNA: TGCAGTGCTTCCACGGGGGGCTACACCTTC
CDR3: CSASTGGYTF

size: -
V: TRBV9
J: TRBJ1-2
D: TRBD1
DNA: TGTGCCAGTCACAGGGGGCGAATAGGTTATGGCTACACCTTC
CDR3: CASHRGRIGYGYTF

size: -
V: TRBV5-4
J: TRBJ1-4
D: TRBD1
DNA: TGTGCCAGCAGCTTTCGAGGGGGCGGAAATGAAAAACTGTTTTTT
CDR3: CASSFRGGGNEKLFF

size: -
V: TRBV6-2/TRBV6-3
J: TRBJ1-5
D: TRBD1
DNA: TGTGCCAGCAGCCTAGGGGGCGTTCAGCCCCAGCATTTT
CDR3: CASSLGGVQPQHF

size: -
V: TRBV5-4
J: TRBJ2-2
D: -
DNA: TGTGCCAGCAGCTTCCCTCCGGGCGGGGAGCTGTTTTTT
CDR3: CASSFPPGGELFF